The source of this T cell receptor (beta chain) is a study of blood T cell repertoires in COVID-19. This clone was recorded only once. The length of the CDR3 is 15 residues. In germline, CDR1 is SGHDT, CDR2 YYEEEE. The J segment lost 1 base and the V segment lost 3 bases, leaving 4 bases of the junction unmatched. Sequenced by immunoSEQ multiplex PCR; TCRdb stores in-frame clones only, minus some. The table includes 59,000 or so clones, about 84% detected once. The sequence was obtained from a man aged 60 to 75 with acute or convalescent COVID-19. Sequencing used peripheral blood. V gene TRBV5-6 combines with J gene TRBJ2-5; 9 bases align to TRBD2. The CDR3 DNA is TGTGCCAGCAGCTCCCTTAGCGGGGGCCAAGAGACCCAGTACTTC. It specifies CASSSLSGGQETQYF.